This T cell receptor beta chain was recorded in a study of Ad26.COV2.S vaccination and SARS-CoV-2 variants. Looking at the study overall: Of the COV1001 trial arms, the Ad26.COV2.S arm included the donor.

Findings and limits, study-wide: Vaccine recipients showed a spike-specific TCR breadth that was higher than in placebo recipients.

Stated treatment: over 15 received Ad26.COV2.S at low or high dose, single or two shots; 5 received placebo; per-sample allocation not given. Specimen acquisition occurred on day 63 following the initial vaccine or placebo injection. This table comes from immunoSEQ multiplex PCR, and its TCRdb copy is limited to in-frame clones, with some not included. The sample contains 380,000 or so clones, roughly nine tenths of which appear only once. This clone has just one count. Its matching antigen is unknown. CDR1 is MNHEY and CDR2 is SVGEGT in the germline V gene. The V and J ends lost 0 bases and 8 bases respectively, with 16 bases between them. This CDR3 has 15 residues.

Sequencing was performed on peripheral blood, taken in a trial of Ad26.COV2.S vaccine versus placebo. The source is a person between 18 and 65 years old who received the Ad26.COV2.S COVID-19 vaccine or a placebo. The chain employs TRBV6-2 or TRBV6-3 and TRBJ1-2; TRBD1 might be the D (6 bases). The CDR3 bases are TGTGCCAGCAGTTACTCGATCGACAGGTTCATGGGCTACACCTTC. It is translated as CASSYSIDRFMGYTF.